The T cell receptor (beta chain) under discussion was sequenced for a study of CD8 T cells in ankylosing spondylitis. The study's findings and limits: According to the report, clones linked to the disease were significantly enriched in matched synovial fluid samples taken from ankylosing spondylitis patients. Disease-linked clones proved CD8+ and comparatively uncommon in peripheral blood.

Quantitative 5'-RACE with molecular barcodes produced the TCR beta libraries. TCRdb fed the 5' RACE reads into MiXCR, producing one record per CDR3 protein. The table shows a few hundred thousand distinct CDR3 sequences, with 11% occurring only once. With 5 bases removed from V and 2 bases from J, the gap between germline ends came to 25 bases. Germline CDR1 SQVTM, CDR2 ANQGSEA. The CDR3 length is 17 residues. In its sample, this clonotype was seen many times. Its specificity is unknown. The sequence came from a female donor with ankylosing spondylitis or in good health (not recorded which). This chain connects TRBV29-1 to TRBJ2-7, with D possibly being TRBD1 or TRBD2 (5 bases each). The sequenced material came from blood, either unsorted or a sorted T cell fraction (not recorded which). CDR3 nucleotides: TGCAGCGTTCTTTTAACTGGGTCGGGGCGAGAACCCTACGAGCAGTACTTC. Translating it yields CSVLLTGSGREPYEQYF.